These 25 T cell receptor beta chains came from one sample sequenced in a study of blood T cell repertoires in COVID-19. Data came from immunoSEQ multiplex PCR; TCRdb stores just in-frame clones and leaves some out. Here the sample spans roughly 45,000 clones, roughly 85% being singletons. Specimen: peripheral blood. The receptors here all came from a man aged 55 to 69 with active COVID-19.

Here the CDR3 reads CASSESSGSYPGELFF. The CDR3 nucleotides are TGTGCCAGTAGTGAATCCTCCGGGTCCTATCCCGGGGAGCTGTTTTTT. This rearrangement joins TRBV19 to TRBJ2-2; D is undetermined. In germline, CDR1 is LNHDA, CDR2 SQIVND (reference sequence). Between the trimmed V and J ends, which lost 5 bases and 6 bases, there was a span of 19 bases. This CDR3 region has 16 residues.

This chain connects TRBV7-2 to TRBJ2-7; TRBD2 matches 8 bases. CDR1 and CDR2 (germline): SGHTA, FQGNSA. Trimming cost V 5 bases and J 4 bases; bases outside gene matches: 10. The length of the CDR3 is 15 residues. DNA for the CDR3: TGTGCCAGCAGCCCCTCAGCGGGAGTCGGGTACGAGCAGTACTTC. It encodes CASSPSAGVGYEQYF.

This clone came up once. The rearrangement links TRBV6-5 to TRBJ1-1; TRBD1 is a possible D gene (5 bases). CDR3 length equals 15 residues. V was cut by 7 bases and J by 8 bases, with 23 bases left in between. Germline V CDR1 and CDR2: MNHEY, SVGAGI. For the CDR3, the DNA is TGTGCCAGCAATTTAAGGGGTGGTTACGTTTCGGAAGCTTTCTTT. Translation: CASNLRGGYVSEAFF.

The rearrangement joins TRBV7-9 to TRBJ1-1; the D is unclear. V lost 3 bases and J lost 4, with 12 bases in between. Germline V gene data show CDR1 as SEHNR and CDR2 as FQNEAQ (reference sequence). This CDR3 region has 14 residues. The CDR3 sequence is CASSFTGSLTEAFF. The CDR3 DNA follows: TGTGCCAGCAGCTTTACCGGGTCTCTCACTGAAGCTTTCTTT.

This sequence joins TRBV24-1 and TRBJ2-3; 9 nucleotides align to TRBD1. Trimming cost V 4 bases and J 5 bases; bases outside gene matches: 6. CDR3 length: 15 residues. The germline CDR1 and CDR2 sequences are KGHDR and SFDVKD. The DNA for the CDR3 is TGTGCCACCAGTGAACGACAGGGGGAGGGAGATACGCAGTATTTT. This translates into CATSERQGEGDTQYF.

The rearrangement joins TRBV12-3 or TRBV12-4 to TRBJ1-2; 8 nucleotides line up with TRBD1. The CDR3 extends over 13 amino acids. J gave up 4 bases and V 5 bases, and 3 bases lay outside the gene matches. The CDR3 loop reads CASSAQGVYGYTF. CDR3 nucleotide sequence: TGTGCCAGCAGTGCACAGGGGGTCTATGGCTACACCTTC.

This clone was seen more than once but under ten times. This chain uses TRBV5-1 with TRBJ1-1; D not certain. The ends were cut back, 0 bases at V and 8 bases at J, with 8 bases in the middle. Germline V gene sequence: CDR1 SGHRS, CDR2 YFSETQ. CDR3 size: 12 residues. Here the CDR3 reads CASSLVAGEAFF. In nucleotides, the CDR3 is TGCGCCAGCAGCTTGGTAGCGGGGGAAGCTTTCTTT.

The CDR3, as DNA: TGTGCCAGCAGCACGGGACAGTGGACCGGGGAGCTGTTTTTT. Translated: CASSTGQWTGELFF. The chain links TRBV5-6 to TRBJ2-2; 7 bases are a match to TRBD1. The CDR3 loop spans 14 amino acids. Germline values: CDR1 SGHDT, CDR2 YYEEEE. V trimming: 4 bases; J trimming: 5 bases; junction bases outside the gene matches: 5. The entire variable domain, with the rest obtained from reference TRBV5-6 and TRBJ2-2, is as follows: DAGVTQSPTHLIKTRGQQVTLRCSPKSGHDTVSWYQQALGQGPQFIFQYYEEEERQRGNFPDRFSGHQFPNYSSELNVNALLLGDSALYLCASSTGQWTGELFFGEGSRLTVL.

The J gene is TRBJ2-7, the V gene TRBV10-3, with 13 nucleotides matching TRBD2. J lost 5 bases, V lost 10 bases, and 5 bases had no gene match. The CDR3 covers 13 residues. Germline assignment: CDR1 ENHRY and CDR2 SYGVKD. In DNA, the CDR3 is TGTGCCACAGGACTAGCGGGAGTCCACGAGCAGTACTTC. It yields the protein CATGLAGVHEQYF.

This sequence joins TRBV5-4 and TRBJ2-7; 11 bases map to TRBD2. The CDR3 consists of 15 residues. Trimming cost V 4 bases and J 7 bases; bases outside gene matches: 10. The germline V gene encodes CDR1 SGHNT and CDR2 YYREEE (reference sequence). CDR3 sequence (DNA): TGTGCCAGCAGCCAGCAACTAGCGGGAGTTCTTGAGCAGTACTTC. Translating gives CASSQQLAGVLEQYF.

The chain has TRBV10-3 and TRBJ1-1; D is perhaps TRBD1 (5 bases). The germline CDR1 and CDR2 sequences are ENHRY and SYGVKD. Trimming cost V 9 bases and J 0 bases, with 17 bases left between them. The CDR3 covers 15 residues. The CDR3 bases are TGTGCCATAACAGGTGCACCCTCTATGAACACTGAAGCTTTCTTT. Protein product: CAITGAPSMNTEAFF.

The rearrangement links TRBV19 to TRBJ2-2; TRBD2 matches 14 bases. Germline loops: CDR1 LNHDA, CDR2 SQIVND (reference sequence). V shed 5 bases, J shed 3 bases, and the junction held 5 bases outside the gene matches. This CDR3 is 17 amino acids long. CDR3 in DNA: TGTGCCAGTAGTCCGACTAGCGGGAGGGGTGACACCGGGGAGCTGTTTTTT. It yields the protein CASSPTSGRGDTGELFF.

This chain connects TRBV4-3 to TRBJ2-3, with 9 bases aligning to TRBD2. From germline, CDR1 is LGHNA and CDR2 YSLEER. The J segment lost 14 bases and the V segment lost 3 bases, leaving 9 bases of the junction unmatched. CDR3 length: 13 residues. The chain's CDR3 is CASSQARGLAPYF. CDR3 nucleotide sequence: TGCGCCAGCAGCCAGGCTCGGGGACTAGCTCCGTATTTT.

V and J are TRBV12-5 and TRBJ1-4, with D uncertain. The germline V gene encodes CDR1 LGHNT and CDR2 FRNRAP. The CDR3 is 17 residues long. The germline V and J ends were trimmed by 2 bases and 4 bases, with 17 bases remaining between them. The CDR3 region is CASGLRFLGEGNEKLFF. CDR3 in DNA: TGTGCTAGTGGTTTGAGGTTCCTGGGCGAAGGTAATGAAAAACTGTTTTTT.

The sample holds a few counts of this clone. This CDR3 is CASSDSAGGGELFF. DNA of the CDR3: TGTGCCAGCAGTGACTCTGCGGGAGGCGGGGAGCTGTTTTTT. V usage is TRBV6-4 and J usage is TRBJ2-2; 8 positions match TRBD2. The CDR3 has 14 amino acids. V lost 0 bases to trimming and J lost 7 bases; unmatched junction nucleotides: 1. Germline assignment: CDR1 MRHNA and CDR2 SNTAGT.

Concerning this clone: The junction departs from germline at one end; a sequencing error may be responsible. V is TRBV15 and J is TRBJ2-7, with 7 nucleotides matching TRBD1. Germline CDR1 reads LNHNV; CDR2 reads YYDKDF (reference sequence). The CDR3 is made up of 13 amino acids. As DNA, the CDR3 is TGTGCCACCAGCGGAGACAGGGTAGGCGAGCAGTACTTC. As protein: CATSGDRVGEQYF.

This clone was seen a single time. The CDR3 protein is CASSPGQGKAEAFF. The DNA for the CDR3 is TGCGCCAGCAGCCCGGGACAGGGCAAGGCTGAAGCTTTCTTT. The chain combines TRBV5-1 with TRBJ1-1; 9 bases are shared with TRBD1. Germline trimming cut 4 bases from V and 6 bases from J; bases unmatched to any gene: 7. The CDR3 runs 14 residues. In germline, CDR1 is SGHRS, CDR2 YFSETQ. Based on the CDR3 plus reference TRBV5-1 and TRBJ1-1, the full variable domain is KAGVTQTPRYLIKTRGQQVTLSCSPISGHRSVSWYQQTPGQGLQFLFEYFSETQRNKGNFPGRFSGRQFSNSRSEMNVSTLELGDSALYLCASSPGQGKAEAFFGQGTRLTVV.

This clone was detected only once. The genes are TRBV28 and TRBJ2-3; 14 bases match TRBD2. The V gene end was trimmed by 5 bases and the J gene end by 11 bases; junction bases not matched to a gene: 6. The CDR3 is 14 amino acids. Germline V gene data show CDR1 as MDHEN and CDR2 as SYDVKM. The CDR3 loop reads CASSPGTSGSVQYF. The CDR3 DNA reads as TGTGCCAGCAGTCCTGGGACTAGCGGGAGTGTGCAGTATTTT.

The rearrangement uses TRBV18 and TRBJ2-2, with D perhaps TRBD1 (6 bases). Looked up from germline, CDR1 is KGHSH and CDR2 is LQKENI. CDR3 length: 15 amino acids. V was clipped by 1 base and J by 0 bases, with 6 bases between them. The CDR3 sequence is CASSPRTANTGELFF. The CDR3 coding sequence is TGTGCCAGCTCACCACGGACAGCGAACACCGGGGAGCTGTTTTTT.

The chain carries TRBV5-1 and TRBJ2-1; TRBD2 aligns across 8 bases. Trimming took 0 bases from V and 8 from J; bases not matched to a gene: 7. Looked up from germline, CDR1 is SGHRS and CDR2 is YFSETQ. This CDR3 comprises 15 residues. The CDR3 nucleotides are TGCGCCAGCAGCTTGGGACTAGCGAGCATCGATGAGCAGTTCTTC. Protein product: CASSLGLASIDEQFF.

The rearrangement uses TRBV11-2 and TRBJ1-1, with no clear D. The CDR3 totals 14 residues. Germline CDR1 and CDR2: SGHAT and FQNNGV. V was trimmed by 0 bases and J by 0 bases, leaving 5 bases between them. CDR3 nucleotides: TGTGCCAGCAGCTTAGACATCATGAACACTGAAGCTTTCTTT. As protein: CASSLDIMNTEAFF.

The CDR3 DNA is TGTGCCAGCAGCGCCGACCCGGCGGGAGAGACCCAGTACTTC. This gives the protein CASSADPAGETQYF. This chain connects TRBV7-2 to TRBJ2-5; D may be TRBD2 (5 bases). The V gene's germline CDR1 is SGHTA and CDR2 FQGNSA. The V gene lost 5 bases and the J gene lost 4 bases, with 14 bases spanning the gap. This CDR3 has 14 amino acids.

The chain recombines TRBV5-1 with TRBJ1-2, with D possibly matching TRBD1 (5 bases). This CDR3 is 13 amino acids long. V lost 8 bases, J lost 3 bases, and 14 bases lay in between. Germline values: CDR1 SGHRS, CDR2 YFSETQ. In DNA, the CDR3 is TGCGCCAGAAAGACAGACAGCCACTATGGCTACACCTTC. Encoded protein: CARKTDSHYGYTF.

This rearrangement joins TRBV4-3 to TRBJ2-7; 8 nucleotides match TRBD1. J gave up 2 bases and V 1 base, and 4 bases lay outside the gene matches. CDR1 is LGHNA and CDR2 is YSLEER in the germline V gene. This CDR3 comprises 15 residues. The CDR3 DNA reads TGCGCCAGCAGCCAAGGACAGGGGCCTACCTACGAGCAGTACTTC. Translating gives CASSQGQGPTYEQYF.

V usage is TRBV19 and J usage is TRBJ2-1; 11 nucleotides line up with TRBD2. The length of the CDR3 is 15 residues. Losses at the gene ends were 5 bases for V and 8 bases for J; bases not matched to a gene: 8. Per germline, CDR1 LNHDA and CDR2 SQIVND (reference sequence). The CDR3 nucleotides read TGTGCCAGTAGTTTACTAGCGGGAGTACCCCATGAGCAGTTCTTC. Protein product: CASSLLAGVPHEQFF.